The 19 T cell receptor beta chains given below trace back to one sample, sequenced in a study of beta chain features in type 1 diabetes. Expressed TCRB transcripts were sequenced because the entire RNA isolate underwent reverse transcription. Method: immunoSEQ multiplex PCR; TCRdb's copy keeps in-frame clones and lacks some. The sample has around 330,000 clones, roughly 11% seen once. Sample: naive CD4+ T cells from blood. The receptors here all came from a woman in her thirties in good health.

This clone was seen a handful of times. The V and J genes are TRBV25-1 and TRBJ2-5; D might be TRBD2 (5 bases). V gave up 3 bases and J gave up 3 bases, with 11 bases separating them. The germline gives CDR1 MGHDK, CDR2 SYGVNS. This CDR3 comprises 14 residues. CDR3 region: CASSEPGSKETQYF. For the CDR3, the DNA is TGTGCCAGCAGTGAGCCGGGATCTAAAGAGACCCAGTACTTC.

This clone was observed a few times. This chain's CDR3 is CAWSLRGKYEQYF. The DNA for the CDR3 is TGTGCCTGGAGTCTCCGCGGGAAATACGAGCAGTACTTC. The V and J genes are TRBV30 and TRBJ2-7, with D possibly matching TRBD2 (6 bases). In germline, CDR1 is GTSNPN, CDR2 SVGIG (reference sequence). The length of the CDR3 is 13 residues. V lost 2 bases, J lost 4 bases, and 12 bases lay in between.

The V gene is TRBV5-1, the J gene TRBJ2-1, with 7 bases aligning to TRBD1. The V gene's germline CDR1 is SGHRS and CDR2 YFSETQ. Trimming at V came to 2 bases and at J to 9 bases, leaving 11 bases not matched to a gene. This CDR3 is built from 15 residues. The CDR3 region has the DNA TGCGCCAGCAGCTTCCCAGACAGGGTGATTGGTGAGCAGTTCTTC. It encodes CASSFPDRVIGEQFF. Using reference TRBV5-1 and TRBJ2-1 for the parts outside the CDR3, the full variable domain is KAGVTQTPRYLIKTRGQQVTLSCSPISGHRSVSWYQQTPGQGLQFLFEYFSETQRNKGNFPGRFSGRQFSNSRSEMNVSTLELGDSALYLCASSFPDRVIGEQFFGPGTRLTVL.

This chain's CDR3 is CASTPPGLAGGKYEQYF. DNA for the CDR3: TGTGCCAGCACCCCTCCGGGACTAGCGGGAGGGAAGTACGAGCAGTACTTC. The chain joins TRBV5-4 to TRBJ2-7; 16 bases are a match to TRBD2. V was clipped by 6 bases and J by 4 bases; unmatched bases: 10. The CDR3 is made up of 17 amino acids. Germline-derived CDR1 and CDR2 are SGHNT and YYREEE (reference sequence).

A few counts support this clone. The rearrangement uses TRBV29-1 and TRBJ1-1; no reliable D call. The CDR3 totals 13 residues. Germline loops: CDR1 SQVTM, CDR2 ANQGSEA. V lost 3 bases and J lost 1, with 9 bases in between. This CDR3 reads CSVERDANTEAFF. The CDR3 nucleotides are TGCAGCGTTGAGAGGGATGCGAACACTGAAGCTTTCTTT. Combining the CDR3 with reference TRBV29-1 and TRBJ1-1 gives the whole variable domain SAVISQKPSRDICQRGTSLTIQCQVDSQVTMMFWYRQQPGQSLTLIATANQGSEATYESGFVIDKFPISRPNLTFSTLTVSNMSPEDSSIYLCSVERDANTEAFFGQGTRLTVV.

The chain recombines TRBV28 with TRBJ2-3; 12 nucleotides line up with TRBD2. The CDR3 covers 17 residues. The junction had 8 bases not matched to a gene; V was cut back by 7 bases and J by 0 bases. Germline V lookup: CDR1 MDHEN, CDR2 SYDVKM. The CDR3 DNA sequence: TGTGCCAGCACAATCCCCGGGACTAGCGGGAGCACAGATACGCAGTATTTT. This translates into CASTIPGTSGSTDTQYF. Complete variable domain (other parts from reference TRBV28 and TRBJ2-3): DVKVTQSSRYLVKRTGEKVFLECVQDMDHENMFWYRQDPGLGLRLIYFSYDVKMKEKGDIPEGYSVSREKKERFSLILESASTNQTSMYLCASTIPGTSGSTDTQYFGPGTRLTVL.

The rearrangement uses TRBV25-1 and TRBJ1-1; D gene uncertain. Germline V CDR1 and CDR2: MGHDK, SYGVNS. The ends were cut back, 5 bases at V and 4 bases at J, with 14 bases in the middle. This CDR3 contains 14 residues. CDR3 sequence: CASSSQSLGTEAFF. CDR3 nucleotide sequence: TGTGCCAGCAGTTCACAGAGTTTGGGCACTGAAGCTTTCTTT.

This clone has a handful of counts. This sequence joins TRBV7-3 and TRBJ2-7; 8 nucleotides agree with TRBD1. The length of the CDR3 is 14 residues. V shed 5 bases and J 3 bases; nucleotides not matched to a gene: 6. The germline gives CDR1 SGHTA, CDR2 FQGTGA. In DNA form, the CDR3 reads TGTGCCAGCAGCCCTTGGACAGGGATCTACGAGCAGTACTTC. It encodes CASSPWTGIYEQYF.

The chain couples TRBV11-2 to TRBJ2-5; 8 bases line up with TRBD2. The length of the CDR3 is 13 residues. V shed 5 bases, J shed 4 bases, and the junction held 3 bases outside the gene matches. Germline CDR1 is SGHAT and CDR2 is FQNNGV. DNA for the CDR3: TGTGCCAGCAGCCGGGGGGGTGGAGAGACCCAGTACTTC. Protein sequence: CASSRGGGETQYF.

This clone appeared a few times. V gene TRBV9 combines with J gene TRBJ2-5, with D uncertain. Germline V gives CDR1 SGDLS, CDR2 YYNGEE. V lost 1 base and J lost 3, with 10 bases in between. The CDR3 sequence is 14 residues long. The DNA of the CDR3 is TGTGCCAGCAGCGTATCTCTAGATGAAGAGACCCAGTACTTC. This gives the protein CASSVSLDEETQYF.

The chain combines TRBV7-9 with TRBJ2-3; 7 nucleotides align to TRBD1. This CDR3 has 15 residues. Germline V lookup: CDR1 SEHNR, CDR2 FQNEAQ (reference sequence). V dropped 2 bases and J dropped 2; count of bases not matched to a gene: 4. CDR3 region: CASSLMGQTTDTQYF. CDR3 coding DNA: TGTGCCAGCAGCTTAATGGGACAGACCACAGATACGCAGTATTTT.

The CDR3 protein is CASSLPGLREAFF. CDR3 coding DNA: TGTGCCAGCAGCTTGCCAGGCCTTCGTGAAGCTTTCTTT. This sequence joins TRBV5-4 and TRBJ1-1; D call uncertain. Germline V gene lookup returns CDR1 SGHNT and CDR2 YYREEE (reference sequence). The CDR3 is 13 residues long. Trimming shortened V by 1 base and J by 7 bases, and 11 bases separated the two germline ends.

This clone was seen more than once but under ten times. V is TRBV5-4 and J is TRBJ1-1, with a weak D call TRBD1 (6 bases). V was shortened by 0 bases and J by 3 bases, with 12 bases between the two germline ends. Germline V lookup: CDR1 SGHNT, CDR2 YYREEE (reference sequence). The CDR3 is 15 residues long. The CDR3 is CASSLARDKHTEAFF. The CDR3, as DNA: TGTGCCAGCAGCTTGGCCCGGGACAAACACACTGAAGCTTTCTTT.

V and J are TRBV14 and TRBJ2-5; 8 nucleotides line up with TRBD1. The V and J ends lost 3 bases and 5 bases, in that order; junction bases with no gene match: 14. CDR1 is SGHDN and CDR2 is FVKESK in the germline V gene. The CDR3 runs 17 residues. Here the CDR3 DNA reads TGTGCCAGCAGCCAGGACCTCCTTCCAGGGGGCCGGGAGACCCAGTACTTC. Its protein product is CASSQDLLPGGRETQYF.

There are a few counts of this clone. This chain connects TRBV28 to TRBJ1-1; 9 nucleotides match TRBD1. CDR3 length: 14 amino acids. V was clipped by 5 bases and J by 1 base; unmatched bases: 2. The V gene's germline CDR1 is MDHEN and CDR2 SYDVKM. CDR3 nucleotides: TGTGCCAGCAGTATGGGACAGGGGAACACTGAAGCTTTCTTT. This encodes CASSMGQGNTEAFF.

This clone was counted between two and nine times. This chain uses TRBV11-2 with TRBJ1-4, with D unclear. V gave up 0 bases and J gave up 14 bases, with 16 bases separating them. This CDR3 contains 14 residues. CDR1 SGHAT and CDR2 FQNNGV come from the germline V gene. CDR3 region: CASSLEIDTGYLFF. In nucleotides, the CDR3 is TGTGCCAGCAGCTTAGAAATAGACACCGGTTATCTGTTTTTT.

The chain has TRBV4-3 and TRBJ2-3, with 10 bases fitting TRBD2. CDR3 length: 13 amino acids. Per germline, CDR1 LGHNA and CDR2 YSLEER. J gave up 9 bases and V 0 bases, and 0 bases lay outside the gene matches. CDR3 bases: TGCGCCAGCAGCCAAGAGACTAGCGGGACGCAGTATTTT. Protein: CASSQETSGTQYF.

This clone was counted a few times. The rearrangement joins TRBV5-4 to TRBJ2-1; TRBD2 matches 9 bases. This CDR3 region has 16 residues. V was clipped by 3 bases and J by 4 bases; unmatched bases: 8. Germline CDR1 reads SGHNT; CDR2 reads YYREEE (reference sequence). CDR3: CASSSGASGAYNEQFF. The CDR3 DNA follows: TGTGCCAGCAGCTCTGGTGCTAGCGGGGCTTACAATGAGCAGTTCTTC.

This clone was detected a few times. V is TRBV7-2 and J is TRBJ2-3, with 9 nucleotides matching TRBD2. CDR1 and CDR2 (germline): SGHTA, FQGNSA. Trimming removed 2 bases from V and 3 bases from J; junction bases left unmatched: 3. The CDR3 runs to 15 residues. The DNA for the CDR3 is TGTGCCAGCAGCTTAATAGCGGGAGAGACAGATACGCAGTATTTT. It yields the protein CASSLIAGETDTQYF.